A single sample gave rise to the 25 T cell receptor beta chains below, sequenced in a study of blood T cell repertoires in COVID-19. Profiled with immunoSEQ multiplex PCR; TCRdb holds only in-frame clones, not every one. Among over 100,000 clones listed, roughly 80% were seen once. The sample was peripheral blood. The receptors were gathered from an elderly woman with active or convalescent COVID-19.

This clone appeared once. The chain recombines TRBV5-5 with TRBJ1-1, with D tentatively TRBD1 (5 bases). The CDR3 loop spans 14 amino acids. V was trimmed by 5 bases and J by 1 base, leaving 12 bases between them. Germline V gene lookup returns CDR1 SGHKS and CDR2 YYEKEE (reference sequence). In DNA, the CDR3 is TGTGCCAGCAGTCCCCTCGGGGGGAACACTGAAGCTTTCTTT. It yields the protein CASSPLGGNTEAFF.

This chain connects TRBV24-1 to TRBJ1-1; a possible D gene is TRBD1 (5 bases). This CDR3 is built from 14 residues. Looked up from germline, CDR1 is KGHDR and CDR2 is SFDVKD. The V and J ends lost 6 bases and 6 bases respectively, with 16 bases between them. The CDR3 protein is CATSTGLEGAEAFF. In DNA, the CDR3 is TGTGCCACCAGTACGGGGCTGGAGGGAGCTGAAGCTTTCTTT.

This clone turned up a few times. The chain couples TRBV10-3 to TRBJ1-1, with 9 bases matching TRBD1. V was clipped by 5 bases and J by 5 bases; unmatched bases: 6. This CDR3 has 14 amino acids. CDR1 ENHRY and CDR2 SYGVKD come from the germline V gene. The CDR3 reads CAISTGTGWTEAFF. CDR3 DNA sequence: TGTGCCATCAGTACCGGGACAGGGTGGACTGAAGCTTTCTTT.

The V call is TRBV6-4, the J call TRBJ1-1; tentative D call: TRBD1 (5 bases). The germline gives CDR1 MRHNA, CDR2 SNTAGT. The V and J ends lost 10 bases and 11 bases respectively, with 20 bases between them. CDR3 length equals 12 residues. The CDR3 region is CATPLPQVEAFF. The CDR3 DNA reads as TGTGCCACCCCGCTTCCACAGGTTGAGGCTTTCTTT.

The V and J genes are TRBV28 and TRBJ2-7; tentative D call: TRBD1 (5 bases). The V end lost 6 bases, the J end lost 2 bases, and 14 bases lay between the germline ends. Germline V lookup: CDR1 MDHEN, CDR2 SYDVKM. The CDR3 runs 14 residues. The CDR3 DNA reads as TGTGCCAGCAGGCGGTGGGCAGGGCCCTACGAGCAGTACTTC. Translated: CASRRWAGPYEQYF.

J is TRBJ1-6 and V is TRBV7-2; D is unresolved. The germline V and J ends were trimmed by 4 bases and 7 bases, with 2 bases remaining between them. Germline lookup yields CDR1 SGHTA and CDR2 FQGNSA. This CDR3 has 11 amino acids. This CDR3 reads CASSSNSPLHF. The CDR3 coding sequence is TGTGCCAGCAGCTCGAATTCACCCCTCCACTTT. Together with reference TRBV7-2 and TRBJ1-6, the CDR3 gives the full variable domain: GAGVSQSPSNKVTEKGKDVELRCDPISGHTALYWYRQSLGQGLEFLIYFQGNSAPDKSGLPSDRFSAERTGGSVSTLTIQRTQQEDSAVYLCASSSNSPLHFGNGTRLTVT.

This clone was seen just once. This rearrangement joins TRBV2 to TRBJ1-5; TRBD1 matches 8 bases. The CDR3 runs 14 residues. Germline V gives CDR1 SNHLY, CDR2 FYNNEI. V was clipped by 1 base and J by 7 bases; unmatched bases: 3. CDR3 protein: CASSEGQGWQPQHF. DNA of the CDR3: TGTGCCAGCAGTGAAGGACAGGGGTGGCAGCCCCAGCATTTT.

The chain recombines TRBV5-5 with TRBJ1-3; no definite D call. Germline V CDR1 and CDR2: SGHKS, YYEKEE (reference sequence). CDR3 length equals 14 residues. Trimming took 0 bases from V and 6 from J, leaving 10 bases between them. This CDR3 is CASSLATAKNTIYF. The CDR3, as DNA: TGTGCCAGCAGCTTGGCAACAGCTAAAAACACCATATATTTT.

The chain has TRBV6-6 and TRBJ1-4; the match to TRBD1 covers 7 bases. This CDR3 has 14 amino acids. Trimming removed 4 bases from V and 5 bases from J; junction bases left unmatched: 4. Looked up from germline, CDR1 is MNHNY and CDR2 is SVGAGI (reference sequence). The CDR3 coding sequence is TGTGCCAGCAGTTTGGCAGGGGGAAATGAAAAACTGTTTTTT. This encodes CASSLAGGNEKLFF.

This clone showed up just once. The rearrangement joins TRBV19 to TRBJ1-5; D gene unclear. From germline, CDR1 is LNHDA and CDR2 SQIVND (reference sequence). Deletions cut 7 bases from V and 0 bases from J, with 13 bases between. The CDR3 totals 15 residues. This CDR3 reads CASKLGLLSNQPQHF. CDR3 coding DNA: TGTGCCAGTAAACTTGGACTGCTTAGCAATCAGCCCCAGCATTTT.

V gene TRBV2 combines with J gene TRBJ2-1; D is unclear. Germline V gene data show CDR1 as SNHLY and CDR2 as FYNNEI. Between the trimmed V and J ends, which lost 7 bases and 7 bases, there was a span of 11 bases. This CDR3 contains 12 residues. The CDR3 region is CASMIWSNEQFF. CDR3 sequence (DNA): TGTGCCAGCATGATCTGGAGTAATGAGCAGTTCTTC.

A few counts support this clone. The V and J genes are TRBV28 and TRBJ1-5; no clear D gene. From germline, CDR1 is MDHEN and CDR2 SYDVKM. This CDR3 contains 12 residues. The V end lost 3 bases, the J end lost 3 bases, and 3 bases lay between the germline ends. As DNA, the CDR3 is TGTGCCAGCAGTTTTAACAATCAGCCCCAGCATTTT. This codes for CASSFNNQPQHF.

V is TRBV19 and J is TRBJ1-2; the match to TRBD1 covers 9 bases. The ends lost 4 bases at V and 4 bases at J; junction bases unmatched: 7. The CDR3 loop spans 15 amino acids. Germline V CDR1 and CDR2: LNHDA, SQIVND (reference sequence). The DNA for the CDR3 is TGTGCCAGTAGTACCGGACAGGGGACGTTCTATGGCTACACCTTC. Its protein product is CASSTGQGTFYGYTF.

The rearrangement joins TRBV2 to TRBJ1-5; D call uncertain. The CDR3 has 14 amino acids. Per the germline V gene, CDR1 is SNHLY and CDR2 is FYNNEI. The ends were cut back, 5 bases at V and 3 bases at J, with 11 bases in the middle. The CDR3 here is CASSPFGDNQPQHF. The CDR3 coding sequence is TGTGCCAGCAGTCCTTTTGGAGACAATCAGCCCCAGCATTTT.

The chain is built from TRBV9 and TRBJ2-7; 8 nucleotides align to TRBD2. Germline V CDR1 and CDR2: SGDLS, YYNGEE. The CDR3 length is 16 residues. With 0 bases clipped from V and 0 bases from J, the junction kept 5 bases outside the gene matches. This CDR3 reads CASSVGLLAGSYEQYF. The CDR3 DNA is TGTGCCAGCAGCGTAGGGTTGCTAGCGGGCTCCTACGAGCAGTACTTC. Full variable domain (missing parts from reference TRBV9 and TRBJ2-7): DSGVTQTPKHLITATGQRVTLRCSPRSGDLSVYWYQQSLDQGLQFLIQYYNGEERAKGNILERFSAQQFPDLHSELNLSSLELGDSALYFCASSVGLLAGSYEQYFGPGTRLTVT.

V is TRBV5-1 and J is TRBJ2-2; 8 bases line up with TRBD1. The V gene's germline CDR1 is SGHRS and CDR2 YFSETQ. The CDR3 covers 15 residues. Trimming cost V 4 bases and J 0 bases; bases outside gene matches: 2. The DNA of the CDR3 is TGCGCCAGCAGCCCGGACAGGGCGAACACCGGGGAGCTGTTTTTT. The encoded protein is CASSPDRANTGELFF.

The chain has TRBV4-1 and TRBJ1-1; D gene unclear. Germline V CDR1 and CDR2: MGHRA, YSYEKL. The V end was cut by 4 bases, the J end by 2 bases, with 17 bases between. CDR3 length equals 16 residues. The CDR3: CASSPRTPGINTEAFF. CDR3 bases: TGCGCCAGCAGCCCTCGCACCCCCGGGATTAACACTGAAGCTTTCTTT.

The V call is TRBV28, the J call TRBJ1-2, with no clear D. CDR3 size: 11 residues. Germline assignment: CDR1 MDHEN and CDR2 SYDVKM. Trimming took 5 bases from V and 8 from J, leaving 9 bases between them. DNA for the CDR3: TGTGCCAGCAGTCTGATAAGCGGCTACACCTTC. It encodes CASSLISGYTF.

DNA of the CDR3: TGTGCCAGCACTTTGGGTGGTAGCGGGTACCAAGAGACCCAGTACTTC. Protein sequence: CASTLGGSGYQETQYF. V gene TRBV25-1 combines with J gene TRBJ2-5, with 7 positions matching TRBD2. This CDR3 is built from 16 residues. Germline V CDR1 and CDR2: MGHDK, SYGVNS. V shed 7 bases and J 0 bases; nucleotides not matched to a gene: 11.

The rearrangement links TRBV18 to TRBJ2-5; D uncertain. This CDR3 has 15 residues. Trimming took off 0 bases at V and 1 base at J, with 9 bases between the two ends. Germline values: CDR1 KGHSH, CDR2 LQKENI. Here the CDR3 DNA reads TGTGCCAGCTCACCACCATCGCGATCCCAAGAGACCCAGTACTTC. Its protein is CASSPPSRSQETQYF. The variable domain in full, completed from reference TRBV18 and TRBJ2-5, reads NAGVMQNPRHLVRRRGQEARLRCSPMKGHSHVYWYRQLPEEGLKFMVYLQKENIIDESGMPKERFSAEFPKEGPSILRIQQVVRGDSAAYFCASSPPSRSQETQYFGPGTRLLVL.

The genes are TRBV28 and TRBJ2-3, with a possible D match to TRBD1 (5 bases). Germline-derived CDR1 and CDR2 are MDHEN and SYDVKM. The CDR3 covers 12 residues. The V end was cut by 6 bases, the J end by 4 bases, with 8 bases between. CDR3 protein: CASRGLADTQYF. For the CDR3, the DNA is TGTGCCAGCAGGGGGCTCGCAGATACGCAGTATTTT.

This chain uses TRBV7-2 with TRBJ1-2; D is undetermined. V lost 1 base, J lost 3 bases, and 12 bases lay in between. Germline CDR1 reads SGHTA; CDR2 reads FQGNSA. The CDR3 is made up of 15 amino acids. This CDR3 reads CASSLDIGGDYGYTF. As DNA, the CDR3 is TGTGCCAGCAGCTTAGATATCGGAGGAGACTATGGCTACACCTTC.

This chain uses TRBV4-1 with TRBJ2-7; 7 bases are a match to TRBD1. The J segment lost 3 bases and the V segment lost 6 bases, leaving 5 bases of the junction unmatched. Germline V gene lookup returns CDR1 MGHRA and CDR2 YSYEKL. CDR3 length equals 13 residues. The CDR3 DNA sequence: TGCGCCAGCAGTGGGACAGCCGGCTACGAGCAGTACTTC. As protein: CASSGTAGYEQYF.

V gene TRBV27 combines with J gene TRBJ1-3; no definite D call. Germline V gene sequence: CDR1 MNHEY, CDR2 SMNVEV (reference sequence). V lost 3 bases, J lost 2 bases, and 8 bases lay in between. This CDR3 spans 14 amino acids. This CDR3 is CASSFGRAGNTIYF. The CDR3 nucleotides are TGTGCCAGCAGTTTTGGGAGGGCTGGAAACACCATATATTTT.

V gene TRBV10-3 combines with J gene TRBJ1-2; D is perhaps TRBD1 (5 bases). The V end lost 5 bases, the J end lost 7 bases, and 20 bases lay between the germline ends. Germline V gene data show CDR1 as ENHRY and CDR2 as SYGVKD. The CDR3 is made up of 15 amino acids. The CDR3 DNA sequence: TGTGCCATCAGTCCGGTTTTAGGGGCGGCGAGTGGCTACACCTTC. Its protein product is CAISPVLGAASGYTF.